The clone carrying this TCR beta chain was seen many times. Its antigen is unidentified. The record originates from a study of T cells in Graves' hyperthyroidism and ophthalmopathy. The overall study: Peripheral blood draws took place at initial diagnosis, ahead of any treatment. Overall study findings and caveats: Stable hyperthyroidism was separated from ophthalmopathy by a model based on 13 V-J features. Most clonotypes that expanded in the thyroid above 0.001 also showed up in blood.

Germline V CDR1 and CDR2: MDHEN, SYDVKM. The V end was cut by 6 bases, the J end by 8 bases, with 10 bases between. The CDR3 runs to 11 residues. Amplification of TCR beta CDR3 regions used RNA as the template. When the TCR CDR3 underwent first-round RT-PCR, the HTBI primer set was used. A single record per CDR3 protein comes from TCRdb applying MiXCR to the multiplex PCR reads. The sample shows some 340,000 distinct CDR3 sequences, around 13% of them seen only once. Input material: blood. The receptor's source is a woman aged 40 to 55 with Graves' ophthalmopathy. The chain carries TRBV28 and TRBJ1-2; no clear D. CDR3 DNA: TGTGCCAGCAGAGGAGGTATCGGCTACACCTTC. The encoded protein is CASRGGIGYTF.